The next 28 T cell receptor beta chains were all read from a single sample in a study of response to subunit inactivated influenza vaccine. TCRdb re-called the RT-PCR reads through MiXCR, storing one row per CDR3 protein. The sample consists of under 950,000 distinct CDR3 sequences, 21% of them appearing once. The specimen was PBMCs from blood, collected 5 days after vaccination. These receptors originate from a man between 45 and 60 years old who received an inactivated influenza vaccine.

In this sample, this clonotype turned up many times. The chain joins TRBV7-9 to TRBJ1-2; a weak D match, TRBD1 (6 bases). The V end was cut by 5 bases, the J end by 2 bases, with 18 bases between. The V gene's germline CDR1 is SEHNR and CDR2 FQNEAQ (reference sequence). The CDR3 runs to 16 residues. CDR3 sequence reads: CASSPSGGLPNYGYTF. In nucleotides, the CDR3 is TGTGCCAGCAGCCCATCCGGGGGCCTACCAAACTATGGCTACACCTTC.

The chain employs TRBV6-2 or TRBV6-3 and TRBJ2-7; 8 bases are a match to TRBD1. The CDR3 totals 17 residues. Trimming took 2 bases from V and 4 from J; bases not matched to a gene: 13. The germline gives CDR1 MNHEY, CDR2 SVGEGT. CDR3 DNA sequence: TGTGCCAGCAGTTACAGTTCGATCGGGACAGGCGGGTACGAGCAGTACTTC. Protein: CASSYSSIGTGGYEQYF.

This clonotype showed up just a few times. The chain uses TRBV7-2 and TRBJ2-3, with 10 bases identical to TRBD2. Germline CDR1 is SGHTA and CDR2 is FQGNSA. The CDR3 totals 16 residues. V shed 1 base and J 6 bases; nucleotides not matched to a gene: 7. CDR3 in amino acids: CASSLVSAGGLDTQYF. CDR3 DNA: TGTGCCAGCAGCTTAGTCTCAGCGGGGGGGTTGGATACGCAGTATTTT.

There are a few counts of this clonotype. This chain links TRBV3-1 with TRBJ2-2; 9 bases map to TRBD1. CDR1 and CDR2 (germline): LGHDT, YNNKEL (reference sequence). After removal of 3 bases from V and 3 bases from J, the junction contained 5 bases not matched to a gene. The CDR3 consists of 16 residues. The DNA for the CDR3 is TGTGCCAGCAGCCACCGCCGGGACAGGGACACCGGGGAGCTGTTTTTT. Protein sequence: CASSHRRDRDTGELFF.

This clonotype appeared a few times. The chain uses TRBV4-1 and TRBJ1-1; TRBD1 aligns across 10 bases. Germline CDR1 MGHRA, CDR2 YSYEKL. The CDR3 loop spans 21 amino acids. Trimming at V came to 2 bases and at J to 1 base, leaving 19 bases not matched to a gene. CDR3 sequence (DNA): TGCGCCAGCAGCCAAATCTACGGTGGGACAGGGGCCCCGCGGGAGAACACTGAAGCTTTCTTT. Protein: CASSQIYGGTGAPRENTEAFF.

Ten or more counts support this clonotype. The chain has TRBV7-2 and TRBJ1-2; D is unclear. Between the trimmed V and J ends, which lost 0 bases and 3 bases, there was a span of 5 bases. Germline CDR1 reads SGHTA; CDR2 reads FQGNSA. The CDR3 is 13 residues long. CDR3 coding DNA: TGTGCCAGCAGCTTAGCAGGGTACTATGGCTACACCTTC. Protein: CASSLAGYYGYTF. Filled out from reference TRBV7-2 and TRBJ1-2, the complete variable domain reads GAGVSQSPSNKVTEKGKDVELRCDPISGHTALYWYRQSLGQGLEFLIYFQGNSAPDKSGLPSDRFSAERTGGSVSTLTIQRTQQEDSAVYLCASSLAGYYGYTFGSGTRLTVV.

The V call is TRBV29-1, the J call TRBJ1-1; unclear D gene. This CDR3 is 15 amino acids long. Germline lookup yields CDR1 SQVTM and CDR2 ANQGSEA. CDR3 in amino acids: CGALAVAIRDTEAFF. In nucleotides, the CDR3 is TGCGGCGCCCTAGCCGTGGCGATTCGGGACACTGAAGCTTTCTTT. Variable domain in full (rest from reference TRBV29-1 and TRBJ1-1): SAVISQKPSRDICQRGTSLTIQCQVDSQVTMMFWYRQQPGQSLTLIATANQGSEATYESGFVIDKFPISRPNLTFSTLTVSNMSPEDSSIYLCGALAVAIRDTEAFFGQGTRLTVV.

The CDR3 protein is CAWAAGHYGGEQFF. CDR3 sequence (DNA): TGTGCCTGGGCCGCGGGTCATTACGGGGGTGAGCAGTTCTTC. The chain recombines TRBV30 with TRBJ2-1; a weak D match, TRBD2 (6 bases). Per germline, CDR1 GTSNPN and CDR2 SVGIG (reference sequence). The CDR3 length is 14 residues. Trimming took off 5 bases at V and 9 bases at J, with 20 bases between the two ends. Full variable domain (rest looked up from reference TRBV30 and TRBJ2-1): SQTIHQWPATLVQPVGSPLSLECTVEGTSNPNLYWYRQAAGRGLQLLFYSVGIGQISSEVPQNLSASRPQDRQFILSSKKLLLSDSGFYLCAWAAGHYGGEQFFGPGTRLTVL.

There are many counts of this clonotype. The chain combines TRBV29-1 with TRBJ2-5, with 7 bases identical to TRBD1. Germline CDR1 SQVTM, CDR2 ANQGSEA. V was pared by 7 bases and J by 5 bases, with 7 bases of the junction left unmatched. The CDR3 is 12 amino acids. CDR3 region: CSAATGLETQYF. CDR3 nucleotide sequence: TGCAGCGCCGCGACAGGGCTGGAGACCCAGTACTTC.

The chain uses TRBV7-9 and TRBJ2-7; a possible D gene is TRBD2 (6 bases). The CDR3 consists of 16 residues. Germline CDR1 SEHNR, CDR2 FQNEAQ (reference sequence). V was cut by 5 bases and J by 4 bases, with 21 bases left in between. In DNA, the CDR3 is TGTGCCAGCAGCGACGCAGGTTTGGGGGGAAGGTACGAGCAGTACTTC. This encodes CASSDAGLGGRYEQYF.

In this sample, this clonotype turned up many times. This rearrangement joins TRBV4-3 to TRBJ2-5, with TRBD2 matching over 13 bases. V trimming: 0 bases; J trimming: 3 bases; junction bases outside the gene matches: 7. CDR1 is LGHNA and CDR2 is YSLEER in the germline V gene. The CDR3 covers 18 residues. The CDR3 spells CASSQDPGLAGVEETQYF. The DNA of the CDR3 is TGCGCCAGCAGCCAAGACCCCGGACTAGCGGGGGTTGAAGAGACCCAGTACTTC.

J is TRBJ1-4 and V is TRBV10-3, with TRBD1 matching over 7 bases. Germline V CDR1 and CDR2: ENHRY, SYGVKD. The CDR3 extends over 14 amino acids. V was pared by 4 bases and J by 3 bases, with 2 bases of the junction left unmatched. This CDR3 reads CAISGGQPNEKLFF. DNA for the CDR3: TGTGCCATCAGTGGGGGACAGCCTAATGAAAAACTGTTTTTT.

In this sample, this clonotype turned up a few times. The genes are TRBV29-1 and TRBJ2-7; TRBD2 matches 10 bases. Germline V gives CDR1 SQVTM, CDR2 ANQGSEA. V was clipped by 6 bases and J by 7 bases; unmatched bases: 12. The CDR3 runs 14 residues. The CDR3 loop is CSVLPSGSLREQYF. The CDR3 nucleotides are TGCAGCGTCCTACCTAGCGGGAGTCTGCGGGAGCAGTACTTC.

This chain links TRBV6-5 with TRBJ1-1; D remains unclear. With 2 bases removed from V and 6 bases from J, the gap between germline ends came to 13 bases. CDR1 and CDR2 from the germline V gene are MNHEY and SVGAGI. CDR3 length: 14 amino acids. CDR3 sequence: CASSYRRDFPEAFF. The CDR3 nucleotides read TGTGCCAGCAGTTACAGACGGGATTTCCCTGAAGCTTTCTTT.

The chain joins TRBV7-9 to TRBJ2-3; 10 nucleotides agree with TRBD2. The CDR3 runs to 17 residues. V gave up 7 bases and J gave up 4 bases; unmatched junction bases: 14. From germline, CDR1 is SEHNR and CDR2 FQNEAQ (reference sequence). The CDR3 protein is CASIPWTSGIPPDTQYF. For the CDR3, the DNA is TGTGCCAGCATCCCATGGACTAGCGGCATCCCTCCAGATACGCAGTATTTT.

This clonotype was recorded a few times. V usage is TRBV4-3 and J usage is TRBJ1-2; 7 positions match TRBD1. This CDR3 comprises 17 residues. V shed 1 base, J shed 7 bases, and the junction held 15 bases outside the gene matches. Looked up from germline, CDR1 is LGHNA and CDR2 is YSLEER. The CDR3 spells CASSQGVQTGYHLGYTF. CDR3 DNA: TGCGCCAGCAGCCAAGGGGTTCAGACAGGGTATCATCTTGGCTACACCTTC.

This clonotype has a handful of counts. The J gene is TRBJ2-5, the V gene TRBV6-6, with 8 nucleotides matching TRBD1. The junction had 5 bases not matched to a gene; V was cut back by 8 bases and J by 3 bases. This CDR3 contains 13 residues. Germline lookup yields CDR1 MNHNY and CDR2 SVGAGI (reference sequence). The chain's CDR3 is CASGDRPEETQYF. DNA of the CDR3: TGTGCCAGCGGGGACAGGCCTGAAGAGACCCAGTACTTC.

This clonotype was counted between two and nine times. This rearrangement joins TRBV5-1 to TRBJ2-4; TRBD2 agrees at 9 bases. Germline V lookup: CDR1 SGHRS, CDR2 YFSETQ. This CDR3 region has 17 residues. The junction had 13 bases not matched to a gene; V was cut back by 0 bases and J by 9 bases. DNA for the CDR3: TGCGCCAGCAGCTTGGAACCAGCGGGAGGCTCTGGTGGCATTCAGTACTTC. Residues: CASSLEPAGGSGGIQYF. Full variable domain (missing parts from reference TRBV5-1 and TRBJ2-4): KAGVTQTPRYLIKTRGQQVTLSCSPISGHRSVSWYQQTPGQGLQFLFEYFSETQRNKGNFPGRFSGRQFSNSRSEMNVSTLELGDSALYLCASSLEPAGGSGGIQYFGAGTRLSVL.

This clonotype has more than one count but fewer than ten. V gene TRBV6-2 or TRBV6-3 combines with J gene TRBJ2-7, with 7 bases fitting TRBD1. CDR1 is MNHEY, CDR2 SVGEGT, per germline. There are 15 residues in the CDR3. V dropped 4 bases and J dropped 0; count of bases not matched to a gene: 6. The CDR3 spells CASSSGTVSSYEQYF. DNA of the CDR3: TGTGCCAGCAGTTCCGGGACAGTCAGCTCCTACGAGCAGTACTTC.

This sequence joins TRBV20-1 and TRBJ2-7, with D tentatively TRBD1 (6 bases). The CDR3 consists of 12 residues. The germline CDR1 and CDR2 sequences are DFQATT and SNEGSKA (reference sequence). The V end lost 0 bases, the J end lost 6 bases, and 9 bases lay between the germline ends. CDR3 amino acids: CSARDSGVEQYF. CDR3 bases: TGCAGTGCTAGAGACTCAGGGGTCGAGCAGTACTTC.

CDR3 DNA: TGCAGTGCTAGAGATGCGTTGCCTAGCGGTGAGACCCAGTACTTC. Residues: CSARDALPSGETQYF. J is TRBJ2-5 and V is TRBV20-1, with 7 bases fitting TRBD2. V dropped 0 bases and J dropped 5; count of bases not matched to a gene: 9. The germline V gene encodes CDR1 DFQATT and CDR2 SNEGSKA (reference sequence). CDR3 length equals 15 residues.

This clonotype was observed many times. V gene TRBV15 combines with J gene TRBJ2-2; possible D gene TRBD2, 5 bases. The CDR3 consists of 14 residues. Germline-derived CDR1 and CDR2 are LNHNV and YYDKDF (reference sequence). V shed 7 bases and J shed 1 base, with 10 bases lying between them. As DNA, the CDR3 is TGTGCCACCAAAAGAGGGATGAACACCGGGGAGCTGTTTTTT. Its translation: CATKRGMNTGELFF.

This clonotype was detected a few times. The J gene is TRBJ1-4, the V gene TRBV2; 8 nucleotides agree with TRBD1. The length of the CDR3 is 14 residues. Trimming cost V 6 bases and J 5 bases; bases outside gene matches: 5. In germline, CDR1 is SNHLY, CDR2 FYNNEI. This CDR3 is CASRDRVANEKLFF. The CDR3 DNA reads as TGTGCCAGCAGGGACAGGGTGGCGAATGAAAAACTGTTTTTT.

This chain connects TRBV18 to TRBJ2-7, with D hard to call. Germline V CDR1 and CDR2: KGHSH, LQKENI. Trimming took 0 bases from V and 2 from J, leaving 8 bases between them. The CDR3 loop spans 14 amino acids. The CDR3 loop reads CASSPPSETYEQYF. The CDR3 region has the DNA TGTGCCAGCTCACCACCTTCCGAGACCTACGAGCAGTACTTC.

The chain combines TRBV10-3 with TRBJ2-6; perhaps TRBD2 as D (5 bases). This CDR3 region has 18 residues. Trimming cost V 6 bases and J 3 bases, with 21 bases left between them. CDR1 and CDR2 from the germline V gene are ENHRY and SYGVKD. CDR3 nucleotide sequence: TGTGCCATCAGACCGCCGGTTGGGCGGGTCCTTGGGGCCAACGTCCTGACTTTC. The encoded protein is CAIRPPVGRVLGANVLTF.

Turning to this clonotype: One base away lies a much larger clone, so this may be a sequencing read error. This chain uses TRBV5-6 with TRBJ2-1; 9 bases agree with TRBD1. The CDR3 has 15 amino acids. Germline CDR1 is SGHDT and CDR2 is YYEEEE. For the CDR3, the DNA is TGTTCCAGCAGACAAGGACAGGGGATCTACAATGAGCAGTTCTTC. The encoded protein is CSSRQGQGIYNEQFF.

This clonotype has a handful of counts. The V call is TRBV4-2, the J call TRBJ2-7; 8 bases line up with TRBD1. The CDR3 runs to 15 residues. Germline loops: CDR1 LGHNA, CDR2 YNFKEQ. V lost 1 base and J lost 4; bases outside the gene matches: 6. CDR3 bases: TGTGCCAGCAGCCAAGCGGGACAGGCTGTTTACGAGCAGTACTTC. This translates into CASSQAGQAVYEQYF.

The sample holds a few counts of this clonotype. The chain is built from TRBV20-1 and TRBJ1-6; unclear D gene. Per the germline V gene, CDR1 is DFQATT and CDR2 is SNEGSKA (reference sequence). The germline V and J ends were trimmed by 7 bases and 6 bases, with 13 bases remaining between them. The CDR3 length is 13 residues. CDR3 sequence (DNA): TGCAGTGTAGTATTAGCGGCTAATTCACCCCTCCACTTT. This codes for CSVVLAANSPLHF.